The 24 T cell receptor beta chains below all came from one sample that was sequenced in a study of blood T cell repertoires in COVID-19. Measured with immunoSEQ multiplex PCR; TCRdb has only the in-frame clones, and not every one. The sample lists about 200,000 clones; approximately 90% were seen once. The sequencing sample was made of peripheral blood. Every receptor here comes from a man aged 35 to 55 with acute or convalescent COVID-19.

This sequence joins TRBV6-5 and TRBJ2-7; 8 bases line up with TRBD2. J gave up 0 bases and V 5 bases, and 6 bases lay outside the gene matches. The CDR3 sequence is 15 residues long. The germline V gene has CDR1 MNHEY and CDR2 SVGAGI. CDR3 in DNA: TGTGCCAGCAGTCGCGGCCTAGCGGGCTCCTACGAGCAGTACTTC. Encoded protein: CASSRGLAGSYEQYF.

CDR3 residues: CASSLIASQGFNSPLHF. The CDR3 DNA is TGTGCCAGCAGCTTAATCGCCTCTCAGGGCTTTAATTCACCCCTCCACTTT. V gene TRBV7-9 combines with J gene TRBJ1-6; possible D gene TRBD1, 5 bases. Trimming stripped 2 bases from V and 6 bases from J, with 17 bases between. The V gene's germline CDR1 is SEHNR and CDR2 FQNEAQ (reference sequence). The CDR3 is 17 amino acids.

The CDR3 DNA reads TGTGCCAGCAGCTTCGGACAGGGTATCAGCTCCTACGAGCAGTACTTC. It encodes CASSFGQGISSYEQYF. V gene TRBV5-8 combines with J gene TRBJ2-7; 8 nucleotides align to TRBD1. The CDR3 totals 16 residues. From germline, CDR1 is SGHTS and CDR2 YDEGEE. V was pared by 2 bases and J by 0 bases, with 7 bases of the junction left unmatched.

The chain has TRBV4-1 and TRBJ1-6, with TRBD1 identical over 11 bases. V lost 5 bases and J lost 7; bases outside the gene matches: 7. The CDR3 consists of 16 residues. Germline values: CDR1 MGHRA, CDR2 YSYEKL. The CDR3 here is CASSAWTGGGNSPLHF. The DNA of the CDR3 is TGCGCCAGCAGCGCATGGACAGGGGGCGGGAATTCACCCCTCCACTTT.

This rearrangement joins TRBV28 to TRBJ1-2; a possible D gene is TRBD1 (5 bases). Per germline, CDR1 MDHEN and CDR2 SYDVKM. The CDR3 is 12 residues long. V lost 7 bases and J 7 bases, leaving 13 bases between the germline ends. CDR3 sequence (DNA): TGTGCCAGCAATCAGGGATATGGTGGCTACACCTTC. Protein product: CASNQGYGGYTF.

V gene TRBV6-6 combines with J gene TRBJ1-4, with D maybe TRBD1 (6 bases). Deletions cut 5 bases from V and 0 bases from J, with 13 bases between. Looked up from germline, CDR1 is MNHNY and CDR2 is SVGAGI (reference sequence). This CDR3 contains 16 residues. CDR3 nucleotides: TGTGCCAGCAGTCCAGGACAGCAAGCAACTAATGAAAAACTGTTTTTT. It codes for CASSPGQQATNEKLFF.

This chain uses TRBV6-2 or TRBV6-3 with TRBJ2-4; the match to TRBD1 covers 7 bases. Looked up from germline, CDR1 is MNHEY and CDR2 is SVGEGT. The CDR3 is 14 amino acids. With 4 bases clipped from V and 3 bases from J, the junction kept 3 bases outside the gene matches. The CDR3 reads CASSLGQFKNIQYF. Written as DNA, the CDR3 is TGTGCCAGCAGTTTGGGACAGTTCAAAAACATTCAGTACTTC.

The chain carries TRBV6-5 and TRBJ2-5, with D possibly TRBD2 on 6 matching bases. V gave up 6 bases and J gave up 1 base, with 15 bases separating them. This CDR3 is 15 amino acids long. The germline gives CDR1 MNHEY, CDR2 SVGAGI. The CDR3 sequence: CASRRSGTLQETQYF. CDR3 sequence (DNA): TGTGCCAGCAGACGTTCCGGGACTCTCCAAGAGACCCAGTACTTC.

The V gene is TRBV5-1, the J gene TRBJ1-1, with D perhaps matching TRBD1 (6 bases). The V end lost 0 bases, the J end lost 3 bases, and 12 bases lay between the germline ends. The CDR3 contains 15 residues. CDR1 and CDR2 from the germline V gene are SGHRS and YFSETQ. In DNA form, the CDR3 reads TGCGCCAGCAGCTTGGACAGGGTACTGGACACTGAAGCTTTCTTT. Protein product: CASSLDRVLDTEAFF.

The DNA for the CDR3 is TGTGCCAGCAGTTACTACCAGACAGGGATCCCCGGGGAGCTGTTTTTT. Translating gives CASSYYQTGIPGELFF. This sequence joins TRBV6-5 and TRBJ2-2, with 7 bases matching TRBD1. Germline CDR1 MNHEY, CDR2 SVGAGI. J gave up 6 bases and V 1 base, and 8 bases lay outside the gene matches. The CDR3 extends over 16 amino acids.

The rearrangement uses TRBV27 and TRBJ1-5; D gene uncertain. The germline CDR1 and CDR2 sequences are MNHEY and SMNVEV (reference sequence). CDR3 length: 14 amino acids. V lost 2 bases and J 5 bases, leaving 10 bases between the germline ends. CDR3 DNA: TGTGCCAGCAGTTTACGGTCAGGCGATCAGCCCCAGCATTTT. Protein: CASSLRSGDQPQHF.

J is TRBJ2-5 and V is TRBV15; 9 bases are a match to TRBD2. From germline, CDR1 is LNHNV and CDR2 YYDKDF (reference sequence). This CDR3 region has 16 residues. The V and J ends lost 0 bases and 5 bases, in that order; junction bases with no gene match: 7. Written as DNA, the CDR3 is TGTGCCACCAGCAGAGATCGGGCGGGGGGGCCGGAGACCCAGTACTTC. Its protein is CATSRDRAGGPETQYF.

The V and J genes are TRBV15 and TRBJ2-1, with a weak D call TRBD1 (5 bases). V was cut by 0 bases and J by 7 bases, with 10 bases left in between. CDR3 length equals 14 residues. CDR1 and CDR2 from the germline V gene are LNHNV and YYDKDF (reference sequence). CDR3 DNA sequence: TGTGCCACCAGCAGAGATGGGGCCGGGAATGAGCAGTTCTTC. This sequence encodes CATSRDGAGNEQFF.

CDR3 coding DNA: TGTGCCAGCAAGGGACAGGCGTACCAAGAGACCCAGTACTTC. Amino acids: CASKGQAYQETQYF. The chain employs TRBV19 and TRBJ2-5, with TRBD1 matching over 8 bases. With V trimmed by 9 bases and J by 0 bases, 6 bases remained unmatched. Germline V gives CDR1 LNHDA, CDR2 SQIVND (reference sequence). The length of the CDR3 is 14 residues.

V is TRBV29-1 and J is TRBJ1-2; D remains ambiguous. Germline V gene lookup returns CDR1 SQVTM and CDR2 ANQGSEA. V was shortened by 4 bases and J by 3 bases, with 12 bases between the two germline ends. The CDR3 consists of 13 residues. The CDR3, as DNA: TGCAGCGTTGGCCTGGGCCAGGACTATGGCTACACCTTC. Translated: CSVGLGQDYGYTF.

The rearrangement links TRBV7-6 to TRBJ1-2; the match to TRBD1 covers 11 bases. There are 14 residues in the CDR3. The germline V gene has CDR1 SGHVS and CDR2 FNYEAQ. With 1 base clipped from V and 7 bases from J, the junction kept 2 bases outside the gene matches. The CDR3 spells CASSLGTGGSGYTF. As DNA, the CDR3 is TGTGCCAGCAGCTTAGGGACAGGGGGCAGTGGCTACACCTTC.

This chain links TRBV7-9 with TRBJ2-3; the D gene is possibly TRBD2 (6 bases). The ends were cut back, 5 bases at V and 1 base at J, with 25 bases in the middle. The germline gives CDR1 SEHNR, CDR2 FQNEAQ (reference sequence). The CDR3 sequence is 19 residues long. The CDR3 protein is CASSPSGAGRLPGTDTQYF. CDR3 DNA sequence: TGTGCCAGCAGCCCTAGTGGGGCGGGGAGGCTCCCTGGCACAGATACGCAGTATTTT. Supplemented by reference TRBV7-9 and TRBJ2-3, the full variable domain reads DTGVSQNPRHKITKRGQNVTFRCDPISEHNRLYWYRQTLGQGPEFLTYFQNEAQLEKSRLLSDRFSAERPKGSFSTLEIQRTEQGDSAMYLCASSPSGAGRLPGTDTQYFGPGTRLTVL.

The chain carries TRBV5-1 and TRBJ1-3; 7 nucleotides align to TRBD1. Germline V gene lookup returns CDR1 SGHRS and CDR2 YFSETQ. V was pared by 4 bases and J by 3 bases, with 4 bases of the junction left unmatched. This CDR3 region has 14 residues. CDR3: CASSLQGNGNTIYF. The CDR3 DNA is TGCGCCAGCAGCCTACAGGGGAATGGAAACACCATATATTTT.

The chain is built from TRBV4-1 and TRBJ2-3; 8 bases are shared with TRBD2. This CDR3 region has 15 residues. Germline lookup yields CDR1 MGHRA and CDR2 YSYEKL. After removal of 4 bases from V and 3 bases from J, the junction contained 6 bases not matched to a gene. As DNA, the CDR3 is TGCGCCAGCAGCCCGGCGGGGGGCGAAACAGATACGCAGTATTTT. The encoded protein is CASSPAGGETDTQYF.

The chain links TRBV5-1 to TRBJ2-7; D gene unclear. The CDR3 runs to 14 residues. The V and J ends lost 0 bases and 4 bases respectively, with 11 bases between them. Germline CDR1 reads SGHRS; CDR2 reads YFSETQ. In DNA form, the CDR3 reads TGCGCCAGCAGCTTGGCTGGCAGATCGTACGAGCAGTACTTC. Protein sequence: CASSLAGRSYEQYF.

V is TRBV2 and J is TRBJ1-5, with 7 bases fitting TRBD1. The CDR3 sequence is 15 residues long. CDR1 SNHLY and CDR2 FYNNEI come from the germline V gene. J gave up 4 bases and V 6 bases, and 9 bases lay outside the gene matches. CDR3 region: CASRTGTAGNQPQHF. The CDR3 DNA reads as TGTGCCAGCAGAACCGGGACAGCAGGGAATCAGCCCCAGCATTTT.

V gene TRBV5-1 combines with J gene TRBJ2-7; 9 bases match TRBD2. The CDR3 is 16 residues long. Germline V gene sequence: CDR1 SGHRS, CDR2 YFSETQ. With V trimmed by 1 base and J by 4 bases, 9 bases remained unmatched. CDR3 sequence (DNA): TGCGCCAGCAGCTTGACGCAGGCTAGCGGGGCTTACGAGCAGTACTTC. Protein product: CASSLTQASGAYEQYF.

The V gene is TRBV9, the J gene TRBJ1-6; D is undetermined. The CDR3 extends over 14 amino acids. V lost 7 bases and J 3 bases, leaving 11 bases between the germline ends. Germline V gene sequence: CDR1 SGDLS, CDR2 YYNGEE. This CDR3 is CASDPGNYNSPLHF. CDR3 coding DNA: TGTGCCAGCGACCCGGGAAACTATAATTCACCCCTCCACTTT.

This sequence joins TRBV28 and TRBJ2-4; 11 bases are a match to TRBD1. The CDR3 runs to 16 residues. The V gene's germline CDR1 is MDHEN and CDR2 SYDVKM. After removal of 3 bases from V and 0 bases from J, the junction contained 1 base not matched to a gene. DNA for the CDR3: TGTGCCAGCAGTTTGGGGACAGGGGGAGCCAAAAACATTCAGTACTTC. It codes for CASSLGTGGAKNIQYF.